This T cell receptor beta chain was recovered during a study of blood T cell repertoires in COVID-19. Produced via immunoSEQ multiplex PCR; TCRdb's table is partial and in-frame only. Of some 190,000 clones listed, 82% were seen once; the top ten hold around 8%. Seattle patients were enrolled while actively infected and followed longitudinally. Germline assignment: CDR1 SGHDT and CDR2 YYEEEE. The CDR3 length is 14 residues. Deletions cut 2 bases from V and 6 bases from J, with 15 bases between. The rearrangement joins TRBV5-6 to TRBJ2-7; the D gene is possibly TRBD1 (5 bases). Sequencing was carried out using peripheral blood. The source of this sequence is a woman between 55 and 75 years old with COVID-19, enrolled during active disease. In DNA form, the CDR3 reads TGTGCCAGCAGCTTTAGGGGCAGGGTTAGCGAGCAGTACGTC. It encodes CASSFRGRVSEQYV.